A single T cell receptor beta chain is shown here with its context. Its matching antigen is unknown. Cells from the mixed lymphocyte reaction were cocultured for around six days at 37°C. The sample is drawn from a study of siplizumab effects on memory and regulatory T cells. Method: immunoSEQ multiplex PCR; TCRdb's copy keeps in-frame clones and lacks some. Of over 12,000 clones listed, about 49% are singletons. The source of this sequence is a human donor in good health; the cells came from an allogeneic mixed lymphocyte reaction. What was sequenced was CFSE-low (dividing) CD4+ T cells sorted from an allogeneic mixed lymphocyte reaction.

This chain's CDR3 is CASSANRALGRGHTDTQYF. CDR3 DNA sequence: TGTGCCAGCAGTGCCAACCGCGCCCTGGGGCGGGGACACACAGATACGCAGTATTTT. This chain links TRBV6-1 with TRBJ2-3; D may be TRBD1 or TRBD2 (6 bases each). The germline gives CDR1 MNHNS, CDR2 SASEGT. The length of the CDR3 is 19 residues. Trimming removed 4 bases from V and 2 bases from J, with 25 bases in between.